Sequencing of this T cell receptor (beta chain) was carried out in a study of blood T cells in healthy people across ages. Broader study findings: Naive T cell percentage strongly correlated with TCR beta diversity.

Germline loops: CDR1 SGHTA, CDR2 FQGTGA. The J segment lost 8 bases and the V segment lost 5 bases, leaving 12 bases of the junction unmatched. There are 16 residues in the CDR3. It was with a sample-barcoded 5' primer and a J-beta primer mix that a second PCR of roughly 7 to 12 cycles was run. Every cDNA molecule bore a tag from a template-switch adaptor containing 12 random nucleotides. A single record per CDR3 protein comes from TCRdb applying MiXCR to the 5' RACE reads. The sample lists around 650,000 distinct CDR3 sequences, roughly two fifths occurring once. Individuals who donated were healthy Caucasians from Russia aged roughly 6 to 90. Comment on this clonotype: The target antigen is unknown.

The V and J genes are TRBV7-3 and TRBJ2-1; 10 bases line up with TRBD1. Sequencing used blood. This receptor was taken from a man older than 75 in good health. CDR3 sequence reads: CASSPAGTGVWDEQFF. The CDR3 DNA sequence: TGTGCCAGCAGCCCCGCCGGGACAGGGGTTTGGGATGAGCAGTTCTTC. Using reference TRBV7-3 and TRBJ2-1 for the parts outside the CDR3, the full variable domain is GAGVSQTPSNKVTEKGKYVELRCDPISGHTALYWYRQSLGQGPEFLIYFQGTGAADDSGLPNDRFFAVRPEGSVSTLKIQRTERGDSAVYLCASSPAGTGVWDEQFFGPGTRLTVL.